The 30 T cell receptor beta chains reported below all come from one sample, sequenced in a study of blood T cell repertoires in COVID-19. The protocol was immunoSEQ multiplex PCR, while the TCRdb copy is restricted to in-frame clones and leaves out a portion. This sample has about 330,000 clones, with around 90% found just once. The sequenced material came from PBMCs or T cells enriched from blood (not recorded which). These receptor sequences come from a woman aged 25-40 years who had recovered from COVID-19.

This chain uses TRBV2 with TRBJ2-5; maybe TRBD1 (5 bases). This CDR3 has 14 amino acids. Trimming took 7 bases from V and 1 from J, leaving 13 bases between them. Germline V CDR1 and CDR2: SNHLY, FYNNEI. This chain's CDR3 is CASMGTGPQETQYF. CDR3 in DNA: TGTGCCAGCATGGGTACAGGTCCCCAAGAGACCCAGTACTTC.

The rearrangement joins TRBV5-1 to TRBJ2-2; 8 bases line up with TRBD2. Germline loops: CDR1 SGHRS, CDR2 YFSETQ. J was trimmed by 7 bases and V by 4 bases; bases with no gene match: 6. The length of the CDR3 is 14 residues. The CDR3 sequence: CASSPGGDLGELFF. CDR3 nucleotides: TGCGCCAGCAGCCCGGGGGGGGACCTCGGGGAGCTGTTTTTT.

This rearrangement joins TRBV5-1 to TRBJ1-1; TRBD1 is a possible D gene (5 bases). The CDR3 is made up of 16 amino acids. Trimming cost V 4 bases and J 1 base, with 17 bases left between them. From germline, CDR1 is SGHRS and CDR2 YFSETQ. The CDR3 loop is CASSGRIGGANTEAFF. The DNA of the CDR3 is TGCGCCAGCAGCGGTAGGATCGGGGGAGCGAACACTGAAGCTTTCTTT.

The chain links TRBV7-3 to TRBJ1-1, with D tentatively TRBD1 (5 bases). This CDR3 region has 15 residues. Germline V lookup: CDR1 SGHTA, CDR2 FQGTGA. V lost 1 base to trimming and J lost 4 bases, with 13 bases between them. CDR3 residues: CASSLILGGSTEAFF. CDR3 in DNA: TGTGCCAGCAGCTTAATCCTCGGGGGGAGCACTGAAGCTTTCTTT.

The chain carries TRBV30 and TRBJ2-2; 7 bases agree with TRBD1. V shed 0 bases and J 3 bases; nucleotides not matched to a gene: 7. This CDR3 is 16 amino acids long. The germline V gene encodes CDR1 GTSNPN and CDR2 SVGIG (reference sequence). CDR3 sequence (DNA): TGTGCCTGGAGTGTATTTAGGGGGCTCGACACCGGGGAGCTGTTTTTT. Its protein is CAWSVFRGLDTGELFF.

This rearrangement joins TRBV3-1 (or the pseudogene TRBV3-2) to TRBJ2-7; TRBD1 might be the D (5 bases). The germline V and J ends were trimmed by 11 bases and 0 bases, with 14 bases remaining between them. Germline V gene lookup returns CDR1 LGHDT and CDR2 YNNKEL (reference sequence). The CDR3 consists of 13 residues. DNA for the CDR3: TGTGCCGTTGGGTGGGGCCGCTCCTACGAGCAGTACTTC. Translating gives CAVGWGRSYEQYF.

The genes are TRBV5-4 and TRBJ1-1, with a weak D call TRBD1 (5 bases). CDR1 is SGHNT, CDR2 YYREEE, per germline (reference sequence). Trimming removed 4 bases from V and 2 bases from J, with 12 bases in between. The CDR3 has 14 amino acids. Here the CDR3 DNA reads TGTGCCAGCAGCGTGGGGGGGGAAAACACTGAAGCTTTCTTT. It codes for CASSVGGENTEAFF.

This sequence joins TRBV19 and TRBJ1-1; 9 bases fit TRBD1. The germline V gene encodes CDR1 LNHDA and CDR2 SQIVND (reference sequence). There are 14 residues in the CDR3. The junction had 8 bases not matched to a gene; V was cut back by 4 bases and J by 8 bases. Here the CDR3 DNA reads TGTGCCAGTAGTACCAGGACAGGGGCCGCCGAAGCTTTCTTT. Encoded protein: CASSTRTGAAEAFF.

V gene TRBV25-1 combines with J gene TRBJ1-3; D uncertain. Trimming stripped 3 bases from V and 0 bases from J, with 9 bases between. There are 15 residues in the CDR3. Germline loops: CDR1 MGHDK, CDR2 SYGVNS. For the CDR3, the DNA is TGTGCCAGCAGTGACCTAACTGTCTCTGGAAACACCATATATTTT. It yields the protein CASSDLTVSGNTIYF.

The chain links TRBV30 to TRBJ1-2; 11 bases map to TRBD1. The CDR3 loop spans 14 amino acids. From germline, CDR1 is GTSNPN and CDR2 SVGIG (reference sequence). Trimming removed 3 bases from V and 5 bases from J; junction bases left unmatched: 5. The CDR3 sequence is CAWSRGQGDYGYTF. CDR3 bases: TGTGCCTGGAGCCGGGGACAGGGGGATTATGGCTACACCTTC.

The chain is built from TRBV6-5 and TRBJ1-2, with D possibly TRBD1 on 5 matching bases. Germline CDR1 MNHEY, CDR2 SVGAGI. This CDR3 spans 13 amino acids. Between the trimmed V and J ends, which lost 0 bases and 8 bases, there was a span of 10 bases. In DNA, the CDR3 is TGTGCCAGCAGTTACTCGCAGGGTAGGGGCTACACCTTC. This encodes CASSYSQGRGYTF.

The chain couples TRBV6-2 or TRBV6-3 to TRBJ2-7; D gene ambiguous. From germline, CDR1 is MNHEY and CDR2 SVGEGT. Trimming took 5 bases from V and 4 from J, leaving 3 bases between them. The CDR3 contains 10 residues. The CDR3: CASSHYEQYF. Here the CDR3 DNA reads TGTGCCAGCAGTCATTACGAGCAGTACTTC.

The gene calls are TRBV5-1 and TRBJ1-4; 7 bases align to TRBD1. The germline V gene has CDR1 SGHRS and CDR2 YFSETQ. J was trimmed by 6 bases and V by 0 bases; bases with no gene match: 8. The CDR3 runs to 16 residues. In DNA, the CDR3 is TGCGCCAGCAGCTTGGGAGACAGGGTGGGAGATGAAAAACTGTTTTTT. Translating gives CASSLGDRVGDEKLFF.

This clone was recorded only once. The gene calls are TRBV27 and TRBJ1-1; D remains unclear. The V gene lost 6 bases and the J gene lost 1 base, with 3 bases spanning the gap. Germline lookup yields CDR1 MNHEY and CDR2 SMNVEV (reference sequence). CDR3 length equals 11 residues. The CDR3 here is CASSKNTEAFF. As DNA, the CDR3 is TGTGCCAGCAGCAAGAACACTGAAGCTTTCTTT.

This chain joins TRBV7-3 and TRBJ2-3; 8 bases line up with TRBD1. The CDR3 extends over 16 amino acids. V shed 4 bases and J 0 bases; nucleotides not matched to a gene: 6. Per the germline V gene, CDR1 is SGHTA and CDR2 is FQGTGA. CDR3 sequence reads: CASSYGTGTSTDTQYF. For the CDR3, the DNA is TGTGCCAGCAGCTACGGGACAGGTACTAGCACAGATACGCAGTATTTT.

This clone appeared a single time. The rearrangement links TRBV18 to TRBJ2-3; 13 bases are a match to TRBD2. The junction had 8 bases not matched to a gene; V was cut back by 5 bases and J by 0 bases. The CDR3 consists of 18 residues. The germline gives CDR1 KGHSH, CDR2 LQKENI. The CDR3 sequence is CASSSRTSGGPSTDTQYF. DNA for the CDR3: TGTGCCAGCTCATCCAGGACTAGCGGGGGCCCGAGCACAGATACGCAGTATTTT. The whole variable domain, remainder taken from reference TRBV18 and TRBJ2-3, is NAGVMQNPRHLVRRRGQEARLRCSPMKGHSHVYWYRQLPEEGLKFMVYLQKENIIDESGMPKERFSAEFPKEGPSILRIQQVVRGDSAAYFCASSSRTSGGPSTDTQYFGPGTRLTVL.

The V gene is TRBV5-4, the J gene TRBJ2-2, with D possibly TRBD2 on 5 matching bases. There are 16 residues in the CDR3. V was pared by 2 bases and J by 0 bases, with 11 bases between. The germline CDR1 and CDR2 sequences are SGHNT and YYREEE (reference sequence). CDR3 region: CASSFEGGPNTGELFF. The CDR3 nucleotides read TGTGCCAGCAGCTTCGAGGGCGGCCCGAACACCGGGGAGCTGTTTTTT.

CDR3 in amino acids: CASSISGTGGITEQFF. CDR3 nucleotides: TGTGCCAGTAGTATATCCGGGACAGGGGGGATCACTGAGCAGTTCTTC. This rearrangement joins TRBV19 to TRBJ2-1; 11 nucleotides agree with TRBD1. Germline V gene lookup returns CDR1 LNHDA and CDR2 SQIVND (reference sequence). CDR3 size: 16 residues. Losses at the gene ends were 2 bases for V and 9 bases for J; bases not matched to a gene: 9.

The CDR3 DNA reads TGTGCCAGCAAAGGGGGCCAAGGCTACACCTTC. Translating gives CASKGGQGYTF. This chain joins TRBV12-3 or TRBV12-4 and TRBJ1-2; 7 positions agree with TRBD1. The CDR3 is 11 residues long. V trimming: 7 bases; J trimming: 8 bases; junction bases outside the gene matches: 4.

This rearrangement joins TRBV7-3 to TRBJ1-1; TRBD1 is a possible D gene (5 bases). V was trimmed by 5 bases and J by 1 base, leaving 17 bases between them. The V gene's germline CDR1 is SGHTA and CDR2 FQGTGA. The length of the CDR3 is 16 residues. CDR3 sequence: CASSPLGGKGNTEAFF. CDR3 bases: TGTGCCAGCAGCCCCCTCGGGGGGAAAGGGAACACTGAAGCTTTCTTT. The full variable domain, its missing parts supplied by reference TRBV7-3 and TRBJ1-1, is GAGVSQTPSNKVTEKGKYVELRCDPISGHTALYWYRQSLGQGPEFLIYFQGTGAADDSGLPNDRFFAVRPEGSVSTLKIQRTERGDSAVYLCASSPLGGKGNTEAFFGQGTRLTVV.

The chain is built from TRBV9 and TRBJ1-3, with D unclear. The germline V gene encodes CDR1 SGDLS and CDR2 YYNGEE. This CDR3 is built from 15 residues. The ends were cut back, 0 bases at V and 2 bases at J, with 9 bases in the middle. CDR3 nucleotides: TGTGCCAGCAGCGTAGGAGGCTTTACTGGAAACACCATATATTTT. Translating gives CASSVGGFTGNTIYF.

The rearrangement links TRBV9 to TRBJ1-3, with no clear D. The CDR3 contains 13 residues. Germline V gene lookup returns CDR1 SGDLS and CDR2 YYNGEE. V lost 6 bases and J lost 2, with 9 bases in between. This CDR3 reads CASTYSPGNTIYF. The CDR3 DNA is TGTGCCAGCACCTACAGCCCTGGAAACACCATATATTTT.

The chain couples TRBV19 to TRBJ2-1; TRBD1 aligns across 7 bases. V shed 3 bases and J 0 bases; nucleotides not matched to a gene: 5. Germline V lookup: CDR1 LNHDA, CDR2 SQIVND (reference sequence). CDR3 length: 16 residues. CDR3 in amino acids: CASSIGTVFSYNEQFF. CDR3 in DNA: TGTGCCAGTAGTATTGGGACAGTCTTCTCCTACAATGAGCAGTTCTTC.

This chain connects TRBV6-1 to TRBJ1-1; 8 nucleotides match TRBD1. CDR3 size: 15 residues. Trimming removed 6 bases from V and 5 bases from J; junction bases left unmatched: 11. Germline values: CDR1 MNHNS, CDR2 SASEGT. CDR3 sequence (DNA): TGTGCCAGCAGGGGGGGACAGGTCGGACATACTGAAGCTTTCTTT. Its translation: CASRGGQVGHTEAFF.

This chain joins TRBV7-2 and TRBJ2-5, with 16 bases fitting TRBD2. V dropped 5 bases and J dropped 5; count of bases not matched to a gene: 11. In germline, CDR1 is SGHTA, CDR2 FQGNSA. CDR3 length: 18 amino acids. CDR3: CASSGTGLAGGRGETQYF. CDR3 in DNA: TGTGCCAGCAGCGGAACGGGACTAGCGGGGGGGCGCGGTGAGACCCAGTACTTC.

The chain combines TRBV5-6 with TRBJ1-4; D call uncertain. The CDR3 covers 15 residues. Deletions cut 3 bases from V and 0 bases from J, with 9 bases between. CDR1 is SGHDT, CDR2 YYEEEE, per germline. The CDR3 spells CASSYAGTTNEKLFF. Here the CDR3 DNA reads TGTGCCAGCAGCTACGCCGGGACAACTAATGAAAAACTGTTTTTT.

This clone has only a few counts. Other nucleotide sequences in the sample specify the same CDR3. The chain carries TRBV6-5 and TRBJ1-2, with D unclear. The CDR3 sequence is 13 residues long. V was cut by 6 bases and J by 2 bases, with 10 bases left in between. CDR1 and CDR2 from the germline V gene are MNHEY and SVGAGI. CDR3 nucleotide sequence: TGTGCCAGCAGACTCGACATAAACTATGGCTACACCTTC. It translates to CASRLDINYGYTF.

V and J are TRBV5-6 and TRBJ1-2; D ambiguous. Deletions cut 4 bases from V and 2 bases from J, with 15 bases between. The CDR3 is 15 amino acids. Germline V gene sequence: CDR1 SGHDT, CDR2 YYEEEE. CDR3 DNA sequence: TGTGCCAGCAGCCCCCGAGCGGCCAAGAACTATGGCTACACCTTC. This codes for CASSPRAAKNYGYTF.

The chain is built from TRBV19 and TRBJ1-5, with 8 bases lining up with TRBD1. The CDR3 length is 15 residues. Germline CDR1 LNHDA, CDR2 SQIVND (reference sequence). Trimming took 2 bases from V and 7 from J; bases not matched to a gene: 7. The CDR3: CASSIQGQAGQPQHF. The CDR3 region has the DNA TGTGCCAGTAGTATACAGGGACAGGCGGGGCAGCCCCAGCATTTT.

This chain uses TRBV7-9 with TRBJ2-7; no definite D call. From germline, CDR1 is SEHNR and CDR2 FQNEAQ (reference sequence). There are 11 residues in the CDR3. Trimming cost V 5 bases and J 6 bases, with 8 bases left between them. CDR3 coding DNA: TGTGCCAGCAGCCCTCTCCTCGAGCAGTACTTC. Translated, it gives CASSPLLEQYF. Drawing the rest from reference TRBV7-9 and TRBJ2-7, the complete variable domain is DTGVSQNPRHKITKRGQNVTFRCDPISEHNRLYWYRQTLGQGPEFLTYFQNEAQLEKSRLLSDRFSAERPKGSFSTLEIQRTEQGDSAMYLCASSPLLEQYFGPGTRLTVT.